A single TCR beta chain is shown here with its context. These data come from a study of blood T cell repertoires in COVID-19. Study context: COVID-19 samples from acute and convalescent phases originated in the United States, Italy and Spain. T cells, B-cell-depleted T cells, or PBMCs provided the cDNA or gDNA that served as material.

The CDR3 has 16 amino acids. Germline CDR1 and CDR2: KGHDR and SFDVKD. Trimming removed 3 bases at V and 4 bases at J, with 17 bases between. Sequencing used immunoSEQ multiplex PCR; TCRdb keeps in-frame clones, though not all of them. Altogether some 390,000 clones are present, over 75% being singletons, with the ten largest covering 2% to 2.5%. V is TRBV24-1 and J is TRBJ2-5; possible D gene TRBD2, 7 bases. This TCR derives from a woman aged 55-69 years with COVID-19, enrolled during active disease. The sequencing sample was made of peripheral blood. In DNA, the CDR3 is TGTGCCACCAGTGATGGGGGGGCCGGGCGAGGAGAGACCCAGTACTTC. This codes for CATSDGGAGRGETQYF.